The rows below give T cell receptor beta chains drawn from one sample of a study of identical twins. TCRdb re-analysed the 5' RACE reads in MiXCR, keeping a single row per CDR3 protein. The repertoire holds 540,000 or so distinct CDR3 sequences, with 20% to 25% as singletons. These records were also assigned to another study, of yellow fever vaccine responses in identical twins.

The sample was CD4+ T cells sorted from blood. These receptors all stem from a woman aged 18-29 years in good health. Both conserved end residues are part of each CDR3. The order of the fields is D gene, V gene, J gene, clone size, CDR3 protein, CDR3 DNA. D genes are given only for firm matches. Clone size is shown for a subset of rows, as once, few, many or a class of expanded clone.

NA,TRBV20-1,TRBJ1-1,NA,CSARDGREAFF,TGCAGTGCTAGAGATGGACGGGAAGCTTTCTTT
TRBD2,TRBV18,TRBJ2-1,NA,CASSPGLAGRRNEQFF,TGTGCCAGCTCACCCGGACTAGCGGGGAGAAGGAATGAGCAGTTCTTC
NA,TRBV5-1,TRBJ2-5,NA,CASSLPGTEETQYF,TGCGCCAGCAGCCTCCCCGGGACGGAAGAGACCCAGTACTTC
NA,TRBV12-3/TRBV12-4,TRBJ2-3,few,CASSFVAGSTDTQYF,TGTGCCAGCAGTTTCGTGGCGGGAAGCACAGATACGCAGTATTTT
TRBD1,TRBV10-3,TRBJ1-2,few,CAISERAGGYYGYTF,TGTGCCATCAGTGAGCGGGCAGGGGGGTACTATGGCTACACCTTC
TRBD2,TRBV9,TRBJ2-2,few,CASSGPGTSFAGELFF,TGTGCCAGCAGCGGGCCCGGGACTAGCTTCGCCGGGGAGCTGTTTTTT
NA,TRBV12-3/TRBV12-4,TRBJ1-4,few,CASSSRVRGEKLFF,TGTGCCAGCAGTTCAAGGGTGAGAGGTGAAAAACTGTTTTTT
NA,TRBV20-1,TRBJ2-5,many,CSGARENQETQYF,TGCAGTGGGGCCCGGGAAAATCAAGAGACCCAGTACTTC
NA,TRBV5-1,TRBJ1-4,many,CASSYGQPNEKLFF,TGCGCCAGCAGCTACGGACAGCCTAATGAAAAACTGTTTTTT
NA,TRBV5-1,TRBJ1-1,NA,CASSWDVRTTKGGTEAFF,TGCGCCAGCAGCTGGGATGTCAGGACAACAAAAGGAGGCACTGAAGCTTTCTTT
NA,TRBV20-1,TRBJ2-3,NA,CSSRGTYTDTQYF,TGCAGTTCCCGGGGGACGTACACAGATACGCAGTATTTT
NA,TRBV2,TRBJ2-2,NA,CASTPNAVNTGELFF,TGTGCCAGCACCCCGAACGCGGTAAACACCGGGGAGCTGTTTTTT
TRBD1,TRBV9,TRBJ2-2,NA,CASSVGVTGAGELFF,TGTGCCAGCAGCGTAGGAGTCACAGGGGCTGGGGAGCTGTTTTTT